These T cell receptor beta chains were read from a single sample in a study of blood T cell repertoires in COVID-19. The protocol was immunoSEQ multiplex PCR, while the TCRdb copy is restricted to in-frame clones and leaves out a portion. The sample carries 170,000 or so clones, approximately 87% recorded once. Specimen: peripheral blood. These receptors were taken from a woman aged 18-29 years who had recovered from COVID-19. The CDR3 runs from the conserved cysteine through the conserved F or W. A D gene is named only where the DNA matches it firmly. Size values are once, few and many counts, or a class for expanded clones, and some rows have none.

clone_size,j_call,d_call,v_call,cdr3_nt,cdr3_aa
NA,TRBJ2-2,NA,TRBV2,TGTGCCAGCAGTGCGGGGTTGCCCACCGGGGAGCTGTTTTTT,CASSAGLPTGELFF
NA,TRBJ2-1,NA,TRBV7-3,TGTGCCAGCAGCTTAAGAGGGGCGGGGGCATCCTACAATGAGCAGTTCTTC,CASSLRGAGASYNEQFF
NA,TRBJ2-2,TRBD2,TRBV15,TGTGCCACCAGCATGGCGAAGGGGGTAGCGGGGGGACCTAACACCGGGGAGCTGTTTTTT,CATSMAKGVAGGPNTGELFF
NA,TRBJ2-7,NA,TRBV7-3,TGTGCCAGCAGCTTATACGGGAGCCACGAGCAGTACTTC,CASSLYGSHEQYF
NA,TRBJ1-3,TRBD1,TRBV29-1,TGCAGCGTTGGCGACAGGGCTGGAAACACCATATATTTT,CSVGDRAGNTIYF
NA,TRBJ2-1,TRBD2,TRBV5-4,TGTGCCAGCAGCGGCCTGGGAGGGAACAATGAGCAGTTCTTC,CASSGLGGNNEQFF
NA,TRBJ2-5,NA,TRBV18,TGTGCCAGCTCAAACCCGAGAGGGCAGGCGGGTCGAGAGACCCAGTACTTC,CASSNPRGQAGRETQYF
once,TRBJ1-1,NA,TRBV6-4,TGTGCCAGCAGTGTCTATACGACAGAAAACGAAGCTTTCTTT,CASSVYTTENEAFF
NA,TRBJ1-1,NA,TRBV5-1,TGCGCCAGCAGCTTGGTGCCAGAGAACACTGAAGCTTTCTTT,CASSLVPENTEAFF
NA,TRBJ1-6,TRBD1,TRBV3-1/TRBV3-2,TGTGCCAGCAGCCAAGATCAGGGGGCGAATTCACCCCTCCACTTT,CASSQDQGANSPLHF
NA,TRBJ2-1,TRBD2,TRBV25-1,TGTGCCAGCAGTGGATCCCCTCTAGCGGGAATTTACAATGAGCAGTTCTTC,CASSGSPLAGIYNEQFF
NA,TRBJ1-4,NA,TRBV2,TGTGCCAGCAGTGAAGCGCTTCTAGGTTTTAATGAAAAACTGTTTTTT,CASSEALLGFNEKLFF
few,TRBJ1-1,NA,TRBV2,TGTGCCAGCAGTAAATTACAGGACACTGAAGCTTTCTTT,CASSKLQDTEAFF
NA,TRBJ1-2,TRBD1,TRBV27,TGTGCCAGCAGTTTATTTCAGGGGGCAATAGGCTACACCTTC,CASSLFQGAIGYTF
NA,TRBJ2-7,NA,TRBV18,TGTGCCAGCTCACCACCTTCACAACCCTACGAGCAGTACTTC,CASSPPSQPYEQYF
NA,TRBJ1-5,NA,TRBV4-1,TGCGCCAGCAGCCAAGATGGCGGGGGAAGAGGACAGCCCCAGCATTTT,CASSQDGGGRGQPQHF
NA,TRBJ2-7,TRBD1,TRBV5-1,TGCGCCAGCAGCTCGGGACAGGCCTACTACGAGCAGTACTTC,CASSSGQAYYEQYF
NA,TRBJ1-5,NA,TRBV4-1,TGCGCCAGCAGCCAAGAATTAGGACAGAGACAGCCCCAGCATTTT,CASSQELGQRQPQHF
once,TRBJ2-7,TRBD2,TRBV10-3,TGTGCCATCAGTGAAGGGCTGGGGGGGGCCTACGAGCAGTACTTC,CAISEGLGGAYEQYF
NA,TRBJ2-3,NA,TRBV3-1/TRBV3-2,TGTGCCAGCAGCCAGATGTCCCGCGGAACGCAGTATTTT,CASSQMSRGTQYF
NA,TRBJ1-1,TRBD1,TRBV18,TGTGCCAGCTCACCAGAGACAGGGTTGTTAAACACTGAAGCTTTCTTT,CASSPETGLLNTEAFF
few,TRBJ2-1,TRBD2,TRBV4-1,TGCGCCAGCAGCCAAGTAAGCGGGGGAGCGGTGCGTGAGCAGTTCTTC,CASSQVSGGAVREQFF